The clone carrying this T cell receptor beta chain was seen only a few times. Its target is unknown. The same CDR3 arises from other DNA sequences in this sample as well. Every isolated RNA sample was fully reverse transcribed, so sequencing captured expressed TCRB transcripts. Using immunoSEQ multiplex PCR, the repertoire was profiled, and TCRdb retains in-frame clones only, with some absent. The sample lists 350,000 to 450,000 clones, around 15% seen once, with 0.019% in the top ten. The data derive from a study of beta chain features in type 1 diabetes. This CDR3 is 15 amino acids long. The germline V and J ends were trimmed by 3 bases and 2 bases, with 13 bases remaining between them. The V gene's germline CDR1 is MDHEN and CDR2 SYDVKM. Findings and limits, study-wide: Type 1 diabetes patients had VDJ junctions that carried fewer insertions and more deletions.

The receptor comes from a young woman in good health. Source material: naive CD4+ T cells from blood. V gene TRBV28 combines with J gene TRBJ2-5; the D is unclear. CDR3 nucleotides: TGTGCCAGCAGTTTTTCCTCGGGTGGACAAGAGACCCAGTACTTC. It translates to CASSFSSGGQETQYF.